These T cell receptor beta chains were read from a single sample in a study of radiotherapy plus CTLA-4 blockade in lung cancer. Using immunoSEQ multiplex PCR, the repertoire was profiled, and TCRdb retains in-frame clones only, with some absent. The data contain some 60,000 clones, roughly 80% of them singletons. Specimen: peripheral blood, collected from a patient treated with radiotherapy plus ipilimumab. These TCRs come from a human donor with non-small cell lung cancer who had a complete response to radiotherapy plus ipilimumab. Each CDR3 is given with its conserved first and last residue. D genes are given only for firm matches. Expanded clones get a size class; other rows say once, few or many, or leave the size out.

size: -; length: 14; D: -; J: TRBJ1-5; V: TRBV30; CDR3: CAWSVPGNGQPQHF; DNA: TGTGCCTGGAGTGTACCCGGGAACGGTCAGCCCCAGCATTTT
size: -; length: 13; D: -; J: TRBJ1-2; V: TRBV7-6; CDR3: CASSFGRVDGYTF; DNA: TGTGCCAGCAGCTTTGGCAGGGTGGATGGCTACACCTTC
size: -; length: 16; D: TRBD2; J: TRBJ2-1; V: TRBV15; CDR3: CATSRQGLAVYNEQFF; DNA: TGTGCCACCAGCAGGCAAGGACTAGCGGTATACAATGAGCAGTTCTTC
size: -; length: 16; D: TRBD1; J: TRBJ2-7; V: TRBV6-1; CDR3: CASSEEAGTGGYEQYF; DNA: TGTGCCAGCAGTGAAGAGGCCGGGACAGGGGGCTACGAGCAGTACTTC
size: -; length: 15; D: -; J: TRBJ1-1; V: TRBV2; CDR3: CASSEASRGADIAFF; DNA: TGTGCCAGCAGTGAAGCGTCCCGGGGGGCTGATATAGCTTTCTTT
size: once; length: 13; D: -; J: TRBJ1-1; V: TRBV5-8; CDR3: CASSRTGIPEAFF; DNA: TGTGCCAGCAGCAGAACAGGGATCCCTGAAGCTTTCTTT
size: -; length: 13; D: -; J: TRBJ1-1; V: TRBV27; CDR3: CASSPRRVTEAFF; DNA: TGTGCCAGCAGTCCCCGCCGGGTCACTGAAGCTTTCTTT
size: -; length: 15; D: TRBD2; J: TRBJ2-1; V: TRBV5-1; CDR3: CASTTASGVGNEQFF; DNA: TGCGCTAGCACGACCGCTAGCGGGGTTGGCAATGAGCAGTTCTTC
size: -; length: 16; D: -; J: TRBJ1-6; V: TRBV27; CDR3: CASSLSPGAFNSPLHF; DNA: TGTGCCAGCAGTTTATCGCCAGGGGCTTTCAATTCACCCCTCCACTTT
size: -; length: 14; D: TRBD1; J: TRBJ1-2; V: TRBV28; CDR3: CASSSPGGEDGYTF; DNA: TGTGCCAGCAGTTCTCCAGGGGGCGAGGATGGCTACACCTTC
size: -; length: 14; D: TRBD1; J: TRBJ1-5; V: TRBV7-6; CDR3: CASSLTGGSQPQHF; DNA: TGTGCCAGCAGCCTCACAGGGGGATCTCAGCCCCAGCATTTT
size: -; length: 13; D: -; J: TRBJ1-2; V: TRBV6-1; CDR3: CASSDSGYRGYTF; DNA: TGTGCCAGCAGTGATTCAGGGTACAGGGGCTACACCTTC
size: -; length: 15; D: TRBD1; J: TRBJ1-1; V: TRBV19; CDR3: CASSQGQALNTEAFF; DNA: TGTGCCAGTAGTCAGGGACAGGCATTGAACACTGAAGCTTTCTTT
size: few; length: 15; D: TRBD1; J: TRBJ1-2; V: TRBV19; CDR3: CASRRPTGQVYSYTF; DNA: TGTGCCAGTAGGCGACCTACCGGACAGGTTTATTCCTACACCTTC
size: -; length: 20; D: TRBD2; J: TRBJ2-2; V: TRBV19; CDR3: CASSIGGGLAGVSNTGELFF; DNA: TGTGCCAGTAGTATAGGGGGGGGACTAGCGGGAGTTTCGAACACCGGGGAGCTGTTTTTT
size: few; length: 15; D: -; J: TRBJ1-1; V: TRBV18; CDR3: CASSQMRDWDTEAFF; DNA: TGTGCCAGCTCACAAATGCGGGATTGGGACACTGAAGCTTTCTTT
size: -; length: 16; D: -; J: TRBJ1-1; V: TRBV11-2; CDR3: CASSPNLVFFHTEAFF; DNA: TGTGCCAGCAGCCCGAACTTGGTGTTTTTCCACACTGAAGCTTTCTTT
size: once; length: 13; D: TRBD1; J: TRBJ2-3; V: TRBV12-5; CDR3: CASGLDRGYTQYF; DNA: TGTGCTAGTGGTTTGGACAGGGGATATACGCAGTATTTT